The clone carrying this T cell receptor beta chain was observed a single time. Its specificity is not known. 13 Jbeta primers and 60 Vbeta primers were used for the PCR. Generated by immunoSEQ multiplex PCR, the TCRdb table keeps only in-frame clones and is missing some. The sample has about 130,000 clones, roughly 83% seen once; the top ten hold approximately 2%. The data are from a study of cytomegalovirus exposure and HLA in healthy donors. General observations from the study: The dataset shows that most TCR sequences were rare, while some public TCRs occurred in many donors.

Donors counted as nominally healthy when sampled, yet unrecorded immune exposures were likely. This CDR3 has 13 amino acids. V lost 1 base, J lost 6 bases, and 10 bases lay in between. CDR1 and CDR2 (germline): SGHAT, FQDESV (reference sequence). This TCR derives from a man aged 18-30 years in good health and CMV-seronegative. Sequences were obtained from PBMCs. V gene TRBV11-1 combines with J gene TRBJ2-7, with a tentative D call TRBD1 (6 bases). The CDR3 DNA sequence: TGTGCCAGCAGCTTAGTACAGGGTCTCGAGCAGTACTTC. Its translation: CASSLVQGLEQYF.